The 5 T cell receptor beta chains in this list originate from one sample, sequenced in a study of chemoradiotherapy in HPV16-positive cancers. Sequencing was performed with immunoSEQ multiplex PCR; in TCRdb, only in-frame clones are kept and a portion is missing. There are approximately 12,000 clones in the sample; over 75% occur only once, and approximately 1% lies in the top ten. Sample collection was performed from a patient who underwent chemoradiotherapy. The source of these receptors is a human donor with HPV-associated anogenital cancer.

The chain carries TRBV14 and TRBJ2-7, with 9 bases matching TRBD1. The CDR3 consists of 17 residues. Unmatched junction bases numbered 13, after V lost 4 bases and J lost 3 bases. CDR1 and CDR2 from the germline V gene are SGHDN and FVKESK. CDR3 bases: TGTGCCAGCAGCCCCCCCCTGGGGACAGGGAGATACTACGAGCAGTACTTC. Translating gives CASSPPLGTGRYYEQYF.

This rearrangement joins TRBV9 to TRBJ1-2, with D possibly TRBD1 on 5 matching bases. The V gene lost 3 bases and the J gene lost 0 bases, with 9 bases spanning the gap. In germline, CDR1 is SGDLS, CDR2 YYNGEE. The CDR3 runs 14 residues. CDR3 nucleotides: TGTGCCAGCAGCGGGGGACGGACTAACTATGGCTACACCTTC. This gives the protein CASSGGRTNYGYTF.

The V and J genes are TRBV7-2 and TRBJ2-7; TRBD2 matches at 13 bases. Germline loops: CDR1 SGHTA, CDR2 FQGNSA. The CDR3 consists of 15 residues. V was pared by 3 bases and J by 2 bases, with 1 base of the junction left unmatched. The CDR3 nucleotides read TGTGCCAGCAGCTTGACTAGCGGGGGGACCTACGAGCAGTACTTC. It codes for CASSLTSGGTYEQYF.

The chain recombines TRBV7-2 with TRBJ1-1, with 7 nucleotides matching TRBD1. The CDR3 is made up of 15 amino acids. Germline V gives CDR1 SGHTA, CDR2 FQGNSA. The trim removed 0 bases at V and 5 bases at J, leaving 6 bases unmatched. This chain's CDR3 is CASSLATGLGTEAFF. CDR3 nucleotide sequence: TGTGCCAGCAGCTTAGCGACAGGGCTTGGGACTGAAGCTTTCTTT.

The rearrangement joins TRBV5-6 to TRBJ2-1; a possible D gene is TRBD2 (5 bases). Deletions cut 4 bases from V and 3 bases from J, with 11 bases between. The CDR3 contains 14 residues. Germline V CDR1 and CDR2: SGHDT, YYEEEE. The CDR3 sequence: CASSHGLFYNEQFF. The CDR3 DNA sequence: TGTGCCAGCAGCCACGGACTTTTCTACAATGAGCAGTTCTTC.